Below, 2 T cell receptor beta chains from the same sample are listed, as sequenced in a study of T cell repertoires in cytomegalovirus infection. TCRdb re-analysed the reads in MiXCR, keeping a single row per CDR3 protein. The sample shows about 920,000 distinct CDR3 sequences, 30% to 40% of them seen only once. These receptors lack a known antigen. The starting material was cultured CD8+ T cells from PBMCs, obtained from culture after CMV antigen stimulation. The receptors stem from a human donor in good health (CMV status not recorded). Some clones in this sample may be carry-over from other donors' samples.

This sequence joins TRBV6-2 or TRBV6-3 and TRBJ2-7, with 9 bases lining up with TRBD2. Trimming cost V 0 bases and J 3 bases; bases outside gene matches: 6. The CDR3 is 16 amino acids. Germline V gives CDR1 MNHEY, CDR2 SVGEGT. The CDR3 DNA reads as TGTGCCAGCAGTTACTCGCGGGAGGGGGGACACTACGAGCAGTACGTC. Protein: CASSYSREGGHYEQYV.

The gene calls are TRBV27 and TRBJ2-5; D unclear. Trimming took 2 bases from V and 3 from J, leaving 19 bases between them. Germline V gives CDR1 MNHEY, CDR2 SMNVEV (reference sequence). This CDR3 spans 17 amino acids. The CDR3 is CASSLIGSGRMKETQYF. The CDR3 coding sequence is TGTGCCAGCAGTTTAATCGGGTCGGGCAGGATGAAAGAGACCCAGTACTTC.